This TCR beta chain was recovered during a study of long-term antiretroviral therapy in people with HIV. Overall study results and limits: Clones that had undergone expansion before ART prevailed in the repertoire throughout all time points.

As to this clone: Its specificity is unknown.

The V gene's germline CDR1 is SGHDT and CDR2 YYEEEE. The CDR3 has 15 residues. V was pared by 4 bases and J by 0 bases, with 6 bases of the junction left unmatched. A v3.0 immunoSEQ assay was performed at survey level. The repertoire was sequenced with immunoSEQ multiplex PCR; TCRdb's copy has only in-frame clones and lacks some. Of under 20,000 clones in the sample, roughly nine tenths are singletons; the top ten hold 13%. The origin of this receptor is a woman in her 40s with HIV. Sequenced here: unsorted PBMCs, sampled 0.6 years after starting antiretroviral therapy. The chain links TRBV5-6 to TRBJ1-2; 7 bases fit TRBD1. Written as DNA, the CDR3 is TGTGCCAGCAGCCCCGGGGACAGAGCTAACTATGGCTACACCTTC. It encodes CASSPGDRANYGYTF.